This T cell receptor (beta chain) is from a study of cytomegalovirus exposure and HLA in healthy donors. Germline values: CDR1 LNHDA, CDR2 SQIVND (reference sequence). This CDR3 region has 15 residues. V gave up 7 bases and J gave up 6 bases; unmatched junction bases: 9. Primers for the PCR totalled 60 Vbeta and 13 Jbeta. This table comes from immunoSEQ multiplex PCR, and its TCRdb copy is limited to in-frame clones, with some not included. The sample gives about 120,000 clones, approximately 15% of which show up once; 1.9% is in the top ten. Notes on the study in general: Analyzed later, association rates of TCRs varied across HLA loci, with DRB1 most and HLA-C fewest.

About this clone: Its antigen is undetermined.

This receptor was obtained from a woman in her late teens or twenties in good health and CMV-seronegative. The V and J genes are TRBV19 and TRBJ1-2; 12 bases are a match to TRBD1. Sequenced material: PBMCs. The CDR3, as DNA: TGTGCCAGTATTGGGACAGGGGGCGCGTTTAATGGCTACACCTTC. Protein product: CASIGTGGAFNGYTF. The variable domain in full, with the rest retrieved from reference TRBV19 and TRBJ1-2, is DGGITQSPKYLFRKEGQNVTLSCEQNLNHDAMYWYRQDPGQGLRLIYYSQIVNDFQKGDIAEGYSVSREKKESFPLTVTSAQKNPTAFYLCASIGTGGAFNGYTFGSGTRLTVV.